This TCR beta chain was identified in a study of blood T cell repertoires in COVID-19. Study overall: PBMCs, B-cell-depleted T cells, or T cells were the source of the cDNA or gDNA that made up the material.

This clone occurred a few times. As processed by the authors: The authors estimated nucleated cell counts from reference gene primer amplification. The table came from immunoSEQ multiplex PCR; TCRdb's copy has only in-frame clones and leaves some out. D and trimming come from the DNA, and the V and J calls and clone size come from that table. The sample includes 200,000 to 250,000 clones, roughly four fifths seen only once; the top ten take approximately 8.1%. Trimming took 10 bases from V and 2 from J, leaving 5 bases between them. Germline V CDR1 and CDR2: WNHNN, SYGVQD (reference sequence). The length of the CDR3 is 10 residues.

The sequence was obtained from a woman between 45 and 65 years old with active or convalescent COVID-19. The rearrangement links TRBV10-1 to TRBJ1-1; unclear D gene. The sequencing input was peripheral blood. In DNA form, the CDR3 reads TGCGCCATTTCAAACACTGAAGCTTTCTTT. It codes for CAISNTEAFF.